This TCR beta chain derives from a study of T cell changes during pregnancy in multiple sclerosis. Libraries were prepared by immunoSEQ multiplex PCR; TCRdb keeps only in-frame clonotypes and omits some of them. The sample lists 100,000 to 140,000 clones, 85% to 95% occurring once. CDR3 size: 16 residues. Germline lookup yields CDR1 LNHNV and CDR2 YYDKDF (reference sequence). Trimming took 0 bases from V and 4 from J; bases not matched to a gene: 8. This TCR was recovered from a female donor in good health, enrolled as a control in a pregnancy study. This chain connects TRBV15 to TRBJ1-2; TRBD1 matches 7 bases. The source material was peripheral blood, sampled in the third trimester of pregnancy. Written as DNA, the CDR3 is TGTGCCACCAGCAGAGAAGTGGAAGACAGGGCCTATGGCTACACCTTC. This encodes CATSREVEDRAYGYTF. The variable domain in full, with the rest retrieved from reference TRBV15 and TRBJ1-2, is DAMVIQNPRYQVTQFGKPVTLSCSQTLNHNVMYWYQQKSSQAPKLLFHYYDKDFNNEADTPDNFQSRRPNTSFCFLDIRSPGLGDTAMYLCATSREVEDRAYGYTFGSGTRLTVV.